The rows below give T cell receptor beta chains drawn from one sample of a study of vaccination and CD4 T cells after COVID-19. TCRdb used MiXCR to reprocess the PCR reads, holding one entry per CDR3 protein. The sample gives some 25,000 distinct CDR3 sequences, less than 70% of which show up once; less than 9% is in the top ten. Their antigens are not known. The material sequenced was CD4+ T cells from blood, cultured in vitro. The receptors derive from a human donor who had recovered from COVID-19. Each CDR3 is given with its conserved first and last residue. A D gene is named only where the DNA matches it firmly. The listing skips clone size in some rows; elsewhere it reads once, few, many or a size class.

d_gene,len,v_gene,abundance,j_gene,CDR3aa,CDR3nt
.,14,TRBV20-1,once,TRBJ2-1,CSGFPSFSYNEQFF,TGCAGTGGTTTTCCTAGCTTTTCCTACAATGAGCAGTTCTTC
TRBD2,15,TRBV7-2,.,TRBJ2-1,CASSLLIAGMNEQFF,TGTGCCAGCAGCTTACTGATAGCGGGAATGAATGAGCAGTTCTTC
TRBD1,17,TRBV7-2,.,TRBJ1-1,CASSPTHNRGMAGGAFF,TGTGCCAGCAGCCCAACTCATAACAGGGGGATGGCAGGTGGGGCTTTCTTT
.,13,TRBV19,.,TRBJ2-5,CASSINSQETQYF,TGTGCCAGTAGTATAAACAGCCAAGAGACCCAGTACTTC
TRBD1,14,TRBV19,.,TRBJ2-5,CATVDRGRRETQYF,TGTGCCACTGTGGACAGGGGGCGCCGAGAGACCCAGTACTTC
.,12,TRBV6-2/TRBV6-3,.,TRBJ1-2,CASSFKVYGYTF,TGTGCCAGCAGTTTCAAAGTCTATGGCTACACCTTC
TRBD1,16,TRBV6-5,.,TRBJ2-7,CASSSWTGGSSYEQYF,TGTGCCAGCAGTTCCTGGACAGGGGGAAGCTCCTACGAGCAGTACTTC
.,14,TRBV30,.,TRBJ2-1,CAWSQPRQYNEQFF,TGTGCCTGGAGTCAGCCCAGACAGTACAATGAGCAGTTCTTC
TRBD1,14,TRBV7-9,.,TRBJ1-3,CASSPQGAANTIYF,TGTGCCAGCAGCCCACAGGGGGCAGCAAACACCATATATTTT
.,12,TRBV24-1,.,TRBJ2-1,CATSDQVGEQFF,TGTGCCACCAGTGACCAGGTAGGAGAGCAGTTCTTC
TRBD2,17,TRBV28,.,TRBJ2-5,CASSLGLRAGARETQYF,TGTGCCAGCAGTTTAGGGTTGCGGGCGGGAGCTAGGGAGACCCAGTACTTC
.,13,TRBV10-3,.,TRBJ1-5,CAISGGGDQPQHF,TGTGCCATCAGTGGGGGGGGGGATCAGCCCCAGCATTTT
TRBD1,16,TRBV6-5,.,TRBJ2-3,CASSYSGTVSTDTQYF,TGTGCCAGCAGTTACTCGGGGACAGTGAGCACAGATACGCAGTATTTT
TRBD1,18,TRBV19,once,TRBJ1-1,CASSWAPGGRRLNTEAFF,TGTGCCAGTAGTTGGGCCCCAGGGGGTCGTCGTTTGAACACTGAAGCTTTCTTT
TRBD1,15,TRBV7-9,.,TRBJ2-3,CASSRQGVGADTQYF,TGTGCCAGCAGCCGACAGGGAGTTGGGGCAGATACGCAGTATTTT
.,14,TRBV20-1,few,TRBJ1-5,CSARNNRGNQPQHF,TGCAGTGCTAGAAACAACAGGGGCAATCAGCCCCAGCATTTT
.,15,TRBV6-1,.,TRBJ1-1,CASSGGAMRDAEAFF,TGTGCCAGCAGTGGAGGAGCAATGAGGGACGCTGAAGCTTTCTTT
TRBD1,15,TRBV23-1,.,TRBJ2-5,CASSHQDRGPETQYF,TGCGCCAGCAGTCATCAAGACAGGGGGCCAGAGACCCAGTACTTC
.,13,TRBV6-5,.,TRBJ2-5,CASSSGVWETQYF,TGTGCCAGCAGTTCAGGGGTTTGGGAGACCCAGTACTTC
.,17,TRBV11-3,.,TRBJ2-5,CASSPAYGGPTPETQYF,TGTGCCAGCAGCCCCGCCTACGGGGGGCCGACCCCAGAGACCCAGTACTTC
.,17,TRBV11-3,few,TRBJ2-5,CASSQGGTGYPQETQYF,TGTGCCAGCAGCCAGGGGGGAACAGGGTATCCCCAAGAGACCCAGTACTTC
.,15,TRBV27,.,TRBJ1-5,CASSFRQGGNQPQHF,TGTGCCAGCAGTTTTCGGCAGGGAGGCAATCAGCCCCAGCATTTT
.,15,TRBV7-7,.,TRBJ2-5,CASSPIELGDRTQYF,TGTGCCAGCAGCCCCATTGAACTAGGTGATAGGACCCAGTACTTC
.,13,TRBV10-3,.,TRBJ2-2,CAISGEGTGELFF,TGTGCCATCAGCGGGGAAGGCACCGGGGAGCTGTTTTTT
.,12,TRBV12-3/TRBV12-4,.,TRBJ2-1,CASGGSLNEQFF,TGTGCCAGCGGAGGTTCTCTCAATGAGCAGTTCTTC
.,12,TRBV7-6,.,TRBJ2-1,CASSPGRHEQFF,TGTGCCAGCAGCCCCGGCCGGCATGAGCAGTTCTTC
.,9,TRBV20-1,few,TRBJ1-2,CSAGWGYTF,TGCAGTGCTGGGTGGGGCTACACCTTC
TRBD2,16,TRBV20-1,.,TRBJ2-1,CSARVPSSGSYNEQFF,TGCAGTGCTAGAGTCCCCTCTAGCGGATCCTACAATGAGCAGTTCTTC
TRBD1,15,TRBV12-3/TRBV12-4,once,TRBJ1-5,CASSLRGLGDQPQHF,TGTGCCAGCAGTTTAAGGGGGCTTGGGGATCAGCCCCAGCATTTT
.,15,TRBV7-8,.,TRBJ2-5,CASSLIPGTEETQYF,TGTGCCAGCAGCTTAATTCCGGGGACGGAAGAGACCCAGTACTTC
.,14,TRBV20-1,.,TRBJ2-3,CSARQGFGTDTQYF,TGCAGTGCTAGACAGGGGTTCGGCACAGATACGCAGTATTTT
.,12,TRBV5-1,.,TRBJ1-2,CASSLGGQGYTF,TGCGCCAGCAGCTTGGGGGGGCAGGGCTACACCTTC
.,15,TRBV5-1,.,TRBJ2-7,CASSPDRRRVGEQYF,TGCGCCAGCAGCCCCGATCGACGCAGGGTAGGCGAGCAGTACTTC
.,14,TRBV28,few,TRBJ2-7,CASSHGTAGIGQYF,TGTGCCAGCAGCCACGGGACGGCCGGCATTGGGCAGTACTTC
.,13,TRBV7-2,.,TRBJ2-5,CASSLTNQETQYF,TGTGCCAGCAGCTTGACCAACCAAGAGACCCAGTACTTC
TRBD1,14,TRBV6-2/TRBV6-3,.,TRBJ1-1,CASRRDRVLPEAFF,TGTGCCAGCAGGCGCGACAGGGTTCTCCCCGAAGCTTTCTTT
.,17,TRBV20-1,few,TRBJ1-2,CSASDPGGMFANYGYTF,TGCAGTGCTAGCGACCCCGGGGGCATGTTCGCTAACTATGGCTACACCTTC
.,15,TRBV6-1,.,TRBJ1-2,CASSDSEHPPYGYTF,TGTGCCAGCAGTGACTCTGAGCACCCCCCCTATGGCTACACCTTC
.,15,TRBV6-1,few,TRBJ2-2,CASSEFQAVTGELFF,TGTGCCAGCAGTGAATTTCAAGCGGTTACCGGGGAGCTGTTTTTT
.,14,TRBV28,.,TRBJ1-6,CASSLGLGASPLHF,TGTGCCAGCAGTTTAGGGTTAGGGGCTTCACCCCTCCACTTT
.,16,TRBV7-9,.,TRBJ1-5,CASSLGVGHRNQPQHF,TGTGCCAGCAGCTTAGGGGTTGGTCACCGCAATCAGCCCCAGCATTTT
.,13,TRBV20-1,.,TRBJ1-6,CSARVSGNSPLHF,TGCAGTGCCCGGGTCTCAGGGAATTCACCCCTCCACTTT
.,15,TRBV7-2,.,TRBJ1-4,CASSLAQASNEKLFF,TGTGCCAGCAGCCTCGCTCAGGCCAGTAATGAAAAACTGTTTTTT
.,14,TRBV5-1,.,TRBJ1-1,CASSRGAVNTEAFF,TGCGCCAGCAGCAGGGGGGCAGTGAACACTGAAGCTTTCTTT
.,13,TRBV7-8,.,TRBJ2-1,CASRIHSVDEQFF,TGTGCCAGCAGGATACACTCGGTTGATGAGCAGTTCTTC
.,14,TRBV20-1,.,TRBJ1-5,CSGLTSYSNQPQHF,TGCAGTGGGCTTACAAGCTATAGCAATCAGCCCCAGCATTTT